This T cell receptor (beta chain) was obtained from a study of CD8 T cells in Susac syndrome. RNA in amounts of roughly 0.5 to 1 ug was reverse transcribed with random hexamers. MiXCR was run by TCRdb on the immunoSEQ multiplex PCR reads, yielding one entry per CDR3 protein. The table lists some 110,000 distinct CDR3 sequences, approximately 96% of them singletons. Germline CDR1 and CDR2: LNHNV and YYDKDF (reference sequence). Unmatched junction bases numbered 8, after V lost 4 bases and J lost 6 bases. The CDR3 runs 15 residues. The sample comprised CD4+ T cells from PBMCs. This TCR came from a human donor with Susac syndrome. The V gene is TRBV15, the J gene TRBJ2-3; the match to TRBD2 covers 9 bases. Written as DNA, the CDR3 is TGTGCCACCAGCACTCGGCGGGAGGGCCCTGATACGCAGTATTTT. Its protein product is CATSTRREGPDTQYF.